This is a list of T cell receptor beta chains from one sample in a study of blood T cell repertoires in COVID-19. The protocol was immunoSEQ multiplex PCR, while the TCRdb copy is restricted to in-frame clones and leaves out a portion. This table holds about 370,000 clones, approximately 88% found once. The sequencing sample was made of peripheral blood. The receptors originated from a woman aged 25 to 39 with COVID-19, enrolled during active disease. Both conserved end residues are part of each CDR3. A D gene is named only where the DNA matches it firmly. Where a row states a size, it is once, few, many or the class of an expanded clone; other rows omit it.

cdr3_nt,cdr3_aa,clone_size,j_call,v_call,d_call
TGTGCCAGCAGCTGGGACGGGACAGCTAATGAAAAACTGTTTTTT,CASSWDGTANEKLFF,once,TRBJ1-4,TRBV7-8,TRBD1
TGTGCCAGCAGCTTAGGCCTCGGGACAGGGGGCCTCTCTGGCTACACCTTC,CASSLGLGTGGLSGYTF,NA,TRBJ1-2,TRBV13,TRBD1
TGTGCCAGCAGGGCAGGGGCCCGCTACGAGCAGTACTTC,CASRAGARYEQYF,NA,TRBJ2-7,TRBV28,NA
TGTGCCACTATTGGACAGGGAGCAGATACGCAGTATTTT,CATIGQGADTQYF,NA,TRBJ2-3,TRBV24-1,TRBD1
TGTGCCTTCCCTAGCGGGGGGAACACCGGGGAGCTGTTTTTT,CAFPSGGNTGELFF,once,TRBJ2-2,TRBV30,TRBD2
TGTGCCTGGAGTCCGGGAGAGGGTCAGCCCCAGCATTTT,CAWSPGEGQPQHF,NA,TRBJ1-5,TRBV30,NA
TGTGCCAGCAGAGCGGGACAGGCTAACACCGGGGAGCTGTTTTTT,CASRAGQANTGELFF,NA,TRBJ2-2,TRBV2,NA
TGTGCCAGTAGTTTCAACCTGGGAAGGGACACGCTTCTGGAGAATCAGCCCCAGCATTTT,CASSFNLGRDTLLENQPQHF,NA,TRBJ1-5,TRBV19,NA
TGTGCCAGCAGCAGATCCCTTGGCACAGCCTATAATTCACCCCTCCACTTT,CASSRSLGTAYNSPLHF,NA,TRBJ1-6,TRBV28,NA
TGTGCCAGCAGTTACGTAGCGGCAGTTGGAGAGGCTGAAAAACTGTTTTTT,CASSYVAAVGEAEKLFF,NA,TRBJ1-4,TRBV6-2/TRBV6-3,NA
TGTGCCAGCAGCGTAACCGGGACTAGCGGACTAGATACGCAGTATTTT,CASSVTGTSGLDTQYF,NA,TRBJ2-3,TRBV6-4,TRBD2
TGTGCCAGCAGCCCCTCCGTAGCGGCGTCCTACAATGAGCAGTTCTTC,CASSPSVAASYNEQFF,NA,TRBJ2-1,TRBV4-2,NA
TGCGCCAGCAGCTTCAGGGAAGGGGCCAAAAACATTCAGTACTTC,CASSFREGAKNIQYF,NA,TRBJ2-4,TRBV5-1,NA
TGTGCCGCGGGGGTCGGCCACGAGCAGTACTTC,CAAGVGHEQYF,NA,TRBJ2-7,TRBV7-6,TRBD2
TGTGCCAGCAGCTTGGACCCCGCGACAGGGCACTATGGCTACACCTTC,CASSLDPATGHYGYTF,NA,TRBJ1-2,TRBV5-6,TRBD1
TGTGCCAGCAGCAAGGGACTAGCGGGGGGAGGGGATACGCAGTATTTT,CASSKGLAGGGDTQYF,NA,TRBJ2-3,TRBV7-2,TRBD2
TGTGCCAGCAGTTTAGCGGCTAGCACAGATACGCAGTATTTT,CASSLAASTDTQYF,NA,TRBJ2-3,TRBV27,NA
TGCGCCAGCAGCCAAGAGACTAGCGGGGTCTCCTACAATGAGCAGTTCTTC,CASSQETSGVSYNEQFF,NA,TRBJ2-1,TRBV4-1,TRBD2
TGTGCCAGCAGTCCCCACCGGGTTCGTGAGCCTTTGCGCGGCTACACCTTC,CASSPHRVREPLRGYTF,NA,TRBJ1-2,TRBV6-6,NA
TGTGCCATCAGTGAGGCGGTTTTGCCGATGAACACTGAAGCTTTCTTT,CAISEAVLPMNTEAFF,NA,TRBJ1-1,TRBV10-3,NA
TGTGCCAGTAGCACAACCGGGAGTCCGATCAACACTGAAGCTTTCTTT,CASSTTGSPINTEAFF,NA,TRBJ1-1,TRBV19,NA
TGTGCCAGCAGCTTCCCCCACAGGGGCGGAACAGATACGCAGTATTTT,CASSFPHRGGTDTQYF,NA,TRBJ2-3,TRBV28,TRBD1
TGTGCCAGCAGTGAATTCCTCAATGAGCAGTTCTTC,CASSEFLNEQFF,NA,TRBJ2-1,TRBV25-1,NA
TGTGCCAGCAGCTTCGGAGACTCTTCCTACAATGAGCAGTTCTTC,CASSFGDSSYNEQFF,NA,TRBJ2-1,TRBV5-6,NA
TGTGCCAGCCGGTGGGAGTTCGCAGATACGCAGTATTTT,CASRWEFADTQYF,NA,TRBJ2-3,TRBV2,NA
TGTGCCATCAGTGATTCGGGGACAGGAGGCTACAATGAGCAGTTCTTC,CAISDSGTGGYNEQFF,NA,TRBJ2-1,TRBV10-3,TRBD1
TGCGCCAGCAGCCATAGGGCGGGGTTTGATGAGCAGTTCTTC,CASSHRAGFDEQFF,NA,TRBJ2-1,TRBV4-1,NA
TGTGCCAGCAGCTTGGCGACAACCTACGAGCAGTACTTC,CASSLATTYEQYF,once,TRBJ2-7,TRBV5-5,NA
TGTGCCATCAGTGAGGACAGGGCCGATCAGCCCCAGCATTTT,CAISEDRADQPQHF,NA,TRBJ1-5,TRBV10-3,TRBD1
TGTGCCAGCAGTTTAGCTCAGAACTACGAGCAGTACTTC,CASSLAQNYEQYF,NA,TRBJ2-7,TRBV12-3/TRBV12-4,NA
TGCGCCAGCAGCCAAGACCCGGGACACCCTTACAATGAGCAGTTCTTC,CASSQDPGHPYNEQFF,once,TRBJ2-1,TRBV4-3,NA
TGTGCCAGCTCACCCGGGCCCGGAGGGGACTATGGCTACACCTTC,CASSPGPGGDYGYTF,NA,TRBJ1-2,TRBV18,NA
TGTGCCAGCAGCTTCCGGGACATTATGTCTCCGGATCAGCCCCAGCATTTT,CASSFRDIMSPDQPQHF,few,TRBJ1-5,TRBV11-2,NA
TGTGCCAGCAGCTCAGGGTATGAGCAGTTCTTC,CASSSGYEQFF,NA,TRBJ2-1,TRBV25-1,NA
TGTGCCAGCAGCCAGGGATCTATCGATTCACCCCTCCACTTT,CASSQGSIDSPLHF,NA,TRBJ1-6,TRBV5-6,NA
TGTGCCAGCAGTTCAAGACAGGGGGCGCATAACGAGCAGTACTTC,CASSSRQGAHNEQYF,NA,TRBJ2-7,TRBV6-5,TRBD1
TGTGCCAGCAGTGAAGGGGGCGGTTCACCCCTCCACTTT,CASSEGGGSPLHF,NA,TRBJ1-6,TRBV2,NA
TGTGCCAGCTCACCCAGGGGCGGAGACTACGAGCAGTACTTC,CASSPRGGDYEQYF,NA,TRBJ2-7,TRBV18,NA
TGCGCCAGCAGCCAAGCGTTCGACTATGGCTACACCTTC,CASSQAFDYGYTF,NA,TRBJ1-2,TRBV4-3,NA
TGTGCCAGCAGTGAACTATTTAGTTCAGATACGCAGTATTTT,CASSELFSSDTQYF,NA,TRBJ2-3,TRBV6-4,NA
TGTGCTAGCAGCCCTTGGGCAGGGCCGAGCTCCTACAATGAGCAGTTCTTC,CASSPWAGPSSYNEQFF,once,TRBJ2-1,TRBV7-7,NA
TGTGCCAGCAGCAGTAGCGGGAGGGGCAATGAGCAGTTCTTC,CASSSSGRGNEQFF,NA,TRBJ2-1,TRBV2,TRBD2
TGTGCCAGCAGCTCAAGGGGGGAGACCCAGTACTTC,CASSSRGETQYF,NA,TRBJ2-5,TRBV7-2,NA
TGTGCCAGCAGTACCATGACTAGCGGGGGCCCACGGTATTTT,CASSTMTSGGPRYF,NA,TRBJ2-3,TRBV6-2/TRBV6-3,TRBD2
TGTGCCAGTACGGTGTCGAATGAGCAGTTCTTC,CASTVSNEQFF,NA,TRBJ2-1,TRBV6-6,NA
TGTGCCAGCAGTACAGGGACTAACTATGGCTACACCTTC,CASSTGTNYGYTF,NA,TRBJ1-2,TRBV6-5,NA
TGTGCCAGCAGCAGGGACAGGGGAACCTACGAGCAGTACTTC,CASSRDRGTYEQYF,NA,TRBJ2-7,TRBV11-2,TRBD1
TGTGCCAGCAGTGAAACAGGCTATGGCTACACCTTC,CASSETGYGYTF,NA,TRBJ1-2,TRBV9,NA
TGTGCCAGCAGCTTAACGGCTAGGAGCACAGATACGCAGTATTTT,CASSLTARSTDTQYF,NA,TRBJ2-3,TRBV7-9,NA